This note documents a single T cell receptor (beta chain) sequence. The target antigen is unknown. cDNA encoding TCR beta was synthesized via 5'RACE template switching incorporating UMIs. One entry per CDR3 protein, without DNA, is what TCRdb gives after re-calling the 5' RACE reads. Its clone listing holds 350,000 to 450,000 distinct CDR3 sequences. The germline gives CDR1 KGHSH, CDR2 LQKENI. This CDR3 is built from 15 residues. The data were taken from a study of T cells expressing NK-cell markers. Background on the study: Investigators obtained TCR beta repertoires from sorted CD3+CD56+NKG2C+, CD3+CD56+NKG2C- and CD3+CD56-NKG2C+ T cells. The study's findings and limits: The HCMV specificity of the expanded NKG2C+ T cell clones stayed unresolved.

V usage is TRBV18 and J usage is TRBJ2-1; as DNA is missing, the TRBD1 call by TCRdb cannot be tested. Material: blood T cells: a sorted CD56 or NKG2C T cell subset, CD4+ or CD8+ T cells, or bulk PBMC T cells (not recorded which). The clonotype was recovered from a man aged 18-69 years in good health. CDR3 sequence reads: CASSPDIAGVGEQFF. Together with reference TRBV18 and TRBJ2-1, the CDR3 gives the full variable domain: NAGVMQNPRHLVRRRGQEARLRCSPMKGHSHVYWYRQLPEEGLKFMVYLQKENIIDESGMPKERFSAEFPKEGPSILRIQQVVRGDSAAYFCASSPDIAGVGEQFFGPGTRLTVL.